This T cell receptor beta chain was recovered during a study of blood T cell repertoires in COVID-19. As for the study in general: Acute-phase and convalescent COVID-19 samples originated in the United States, Italy and Spain. Sources were T cells, B-cell-depleted T cells, or PBMCs; the material itself was cDNA or gDNA.

Produced via immunoSEQ multiplex PCR; TCRdb's table is partial and in-frame only. The sample has 150,000 to 200,000 clones, approximately 90% seen once. The V and J ends lost 6 bases and 3 bases, in that order; junction bases with no gene match: 0. Germline values: CDR1 KGHSH, CDR2 LQKENI. The CDR3 is 12 amino acids. This receptor was obtained from a man between 60 and 75 years old with acute or convalescent COVID-19. The V and J genes are TRBV18 and TRBJ2-7; TRBD1 matches 9 bases. Material for sequencing was peripheral blood. CDR3 residues: CASSDRGYEQYF. The CDR3 DNA sequence: TGTGCCAGCTCGGACAGGGGCTACGAGCAGTACTTC.